Listed below are T cell receptor beta chains from one sample, sequenced in a study of kidney transplant recipient with SARS-CoV-2 infection. Each CDR3 protein is one row after TCRdb ran MiXCR on the reads. The repertoire holds 200,000 to 300,000 distinct CDR3 sequences, less than 35% seen once, with under 7.5% in the top ten. The source material was a blood sample, sampled at baseline and between days 110 and 120 from a kidney transplant recipient. The receptors derive from a male patient aged 25-45 years who had COVID-19 and was a kidney transplant recipient. Some T cells may be supplied by the graft donor. CDR3s include the opening cysteine and the closing phenylalanine or tryptophan. Each record gives: CDR3 length, D gene, clone size, V gene, J gene, CDR3 protein, CDR3 DNA. The D gene is left open where the match is weak. Some rows have no size entry. The others give once, few or many, or a class for an expanded clone.

14	NA	many	TRBV29-1	TRBJ2-5	CSVPYRGAGETQYF	TGCAGCGTTCCCTACAGGGGAGCGGGGGAGACCCAGTACTTC
14	NA	many	TRBV6-5	TRBJ1-2	CASRDRVEGYGYTF	TGTGCCAGCAGGGACCGGGTGGAAGGCTATGGCTACACCTTC
16	NA	NA	TRBV5-1	TRBJ1-2	CASNLLTVRKTYGYTF	TGCGCCAGCAACTTATTAACGGTTCGAAAGACCTATGGCTACACCTTC
14	NA	many	TRBV10-3	TRBJ1-6	CAISVENGNSPLHF	TGTGCCATCAGTGTCGAGAACGGAAATTCACCCCTCCACTTT
17	NA	NA	TRBV25-1	TRBJ1-2	CASSSGAEPGKTYGYTF	TGTGCCAGCAGTTCGGGCGCAGAACCGGGAAAGACCTATGGCTACACCTTC
14	NA	NA	TRBV9	TRBJ1-1	CASSDNADNTEAFF	TGTGCCAGCAGCGATAACGCAGATAACACTGAAGCTTTCTTT
17	TRBD1	NA	TRBV7-2	TRBJ1-6	CASSLVLLRDSNSPLHF	TGTGCCAGCAGCTTAGTACTATTGCGGGACAGCAATTCACCCCTCCACTTT
17	NA	NA	TRBV6-2/TRBV6-3	TRBJ1-2	CASSSHVCIGKTYGYTF	TGTGCCAGCAGTAGTCATGTCTGCATCGGAAAGACCTATGGCTACACCTTC
14	TRBD2	many	TRBV7-7	TRBJ2-5	CASSPAGVQETQYF	TGTGCCAGCAGCCCAGCGGGAGTACAAGAGACCCAGTACTTC
17	NA	few	TRBV11-3	TRBJ1-2	CASSIDIDLGKTYGYTF	TGTGCCAGCAGCATTGATATCGATCTCGGAAAGACCTATGGCTACACCTTC
16	NA	NA	TRBV5-5	TRBJ1-2	CASALSVSRKTYGYTF	TGTGCCAGCGCGCTTTCTGTCTCGCGAAAGACCTATGGCTACACCTTC
17	TRBD1	many	TRBV28	TRBJ2-5	CASSLDSDRSTQETQYF	TGTGCCAGCAGTTTAGACTCGGACAGGAGTACCCAAGAGACCCAGTACTTC
13	NA	NA	TRBV7-7	TRBJ2-3	CASSLDRHGTQYF	TGTGCCAGCAGCTTAGACAGACACGGTACGCAGTATTTT
14	NA	many	TRBV30	TRBJ1-2	CAWTTPGAFWGYTF	TGTGCCTGGACCACACCCGGGGCTTTTTGGGGCTACACCTTC
17	NA	many	TRBV10-2	TRBJ1-2	CASSAGHTSRKTYGYTF	TGCGCCAGCAGTGCCGGACACACTTCTAGAAAGACCTATGGCTACACCTTC
17	NA	NA	TRBV4-1	TRBJ2-1	CAGSQEGRTSLGGEQFF	TGCGCCGGCAGCCAAGAAGGAAGAACAAGTTTAGGCGGTGAGCAGTTCTTC
17	NA	many	TRBV6-5	TRBJ1-2	CASSLSASMRKTYGYTF	TGTGCCAGCAGTTTGTCAGCCTCTATGCGAAAGACCTATGGCTACACCTTC
13	NA	many	TRBV6-5	TRBJ1-5	CASRTNRNQPQHF	TGTGCCAGCAGGACCAACCGCAATCAGCCCCAGCATTTT
18	NA	many	TRBV11-2	TRBJ1-1	CASSLVPGGGPRNTEAFF	TGTGCCAGCAGCTTAGTCCCGGGGGGGGGCCCACGGAACACTGAAGCTTTCTTT
16	TRBD2	NA	TRBV20-1	TRBJ2-1	CSAEWRGGQNYNEQFF	TGCAGTGCAGAGTGGCGGGGGGGCCAGAACTACAATGAGCAGTTCTTC
15	TRBD1	many	TRBV2	TRBJ1-6	CASTRTGGDNSPLHF	TGTGCCAGCACCAGGACAGGAGGGGATAATTCACCCCTCCACTTT
13	NA	NA	TRBV19	TRBJ2-3	CASSMAGTDTQYF	TGTGCCAGTAGTATGGCGGGTACAGATACGCAGTATTTT
15	TRBD2	NA	TRBV9	TRBJ2-1	CASSSSGSLYNEQFF	TGTGCCAGCAGCTCTAGCGGGAGTCTTTACAATGAGCAGTTCTTC
16	TRBD1	many	TRBV13	TRBJ2-1	CASSPENDRGGNEQFF	TGTGCCAGCAGCCCTGAAAACGACAGGGGTGGCAATGAGCAGTTCTTC
13	NA	many	TRBV20-1	TRBJ1-6	CSARDHGESPLHF	TGCAGTGCTAGAGATCACGGGGAATCACCCCTCCACTTT
12	NA	many	TRBV20-1	TRBJ1-5	CSALPGDQPQHF	TGCAGTGCCCTCCCAGGGGATCAGCCCCAGCATTTT
12	NA	NA	TRBV11-2	TRBJ2-7	CASSLAGYGQYF	TGTGCCAGCAGCTTAGCGGGCTACGGGCAGTACTTC
17	NA	many	TRBV3-1	TRBJ1-1	CASSMIGPISIRTEAFF	TGTGCCAGCAGCATGATAGGTCCCATTTCAATTCGCACTGAAGCTTTCTTT
18	NA	NA	TRBV3-1	TRBJ1-4	CASSQAHPRDRRKGKLFF	TGTGCCAGCAGCCAAGCCCATCCCCGTGACAGGAGAAAGGGAAAACTGTTTTTT
11	NA	few	TRBV9	TRBJ2-1	CASGQNNEQFF	TGTGCCAGCGGACAGAACAATGAGCAGTTCTTC
13	NA	many	TRBV30	TRBJ1-5	CAWSVRGNQPQHF	TGTGCCTGGAGTGTACGTGGAAATCAGCCCCAGCATTTT
15	NA	NA	TRBV5-1	TRBJ2-7	CASSLQSMTPYEQYF	TGCGCCAGCAGCCTGCAGAGCATGACCCCCTACGAGCAGTACTTC
17	TRBD2	few	TRBV28	TRBJ2-5	CASSPLRSGGASETQYF	TGTGCCAGCAGCCCCCTCCGCAGCGGGGGGGCGTCAGAGACCCAGTACTTC
19	TRBD2	NA	TRBV5-1	TRBJ2-2	CASTPHELAGEAGAGELFF	TGCGCCAGCACTCCACACGAACTAGCGGGAGAGGCGGGTGCCGGGGAGCTGTTTTTT
15	NA	many	TRBV7-9	TRBJ2-2	CASSSRDRWTGELFF	TGTGCCAGCAGCTCAAGGGACCGGTGGACCGGGGAGCTGTTTTTT
17	NA	many	TRBV10-2	TRBJ1-2	CASSEVATSRKTYGYTF	TGCGCCAGCAGTGAAGTGGCCACTTCTAGAAAGACCTATGGCTACACCTTC
17	NA	many	TRBV6-8	TRBJ1-2	CASSHLVRSRKTYGYTF	TGTGCCAGCAGTCATCTTGTACGCTCTAGAAAGACCTATGGCTACACCTTC
17	NA	NA	TRBV10-1	TRBJ1-2	CANSCMLRSRKTYGYTF	TGCGCCAACAGTTGTATGCTAAGATCGCGAAAGACCTATGGCTACACCTTC
16	NA	many	TRBV5-1	TRBJ1-2	CASRYLSVRKTYGYTF	TGCGCCAGCAGGTACCTATCGGTTCGAAAGACCTATGGCTACACCTTC
17	NA	few	TRBV7-7	TRBJ1-2	CASSLACKCRKTYGYTF	TGTGCCAGCAGCCTAGCCTGTAAGTGCCGAAAGACCTATGGCTACACCTTC
12	NA	many	TRBV7-2	TRBJ2-3	CASSFQLNTQYF	TGTGCCAGCAGCTTTCAACTTAATACGCAGTATTTT
16	TRBD2	many	TRBV6-4	TRBJ2-2	CASSALAGAGTGELFF	TGTGCCAGCAGCGCTTTAGCGGGAGCTGGCACCGGGGAGCTGTTTTTT
15	TRBD2	NA	TRBV12-3/TRBV12-4	TRBJ2-3	CASNTRGGVTDTQYF	TGTGCCAGCAATACTCGGGGGGGGGTCACAGATACGCAGTATTTT
17	TRBD2	many	TRBV6-5	TRBJ2-3	CASSPARTSGPPDTQYF	TGTGCCAGCAGTCCGGCCCGGACTAGCGGACCTCCAGATACGCAGTATTTT
17	NA	few	TRBV6-4	TRBJ1-2	CASSNHSSHGKTYGYTF	TGTGCCAGCAGTAATCACAGCTCACACGGAAAGACCTATGGCTACACCTTC
15	TRBD1	many	TRBV7-2	TRBJ2-2	CASSLRQGATGELFF	TGTGCCAGCAGCCTGAGACAGGGGGCCACCGGGGAGCTGTTTTTT
17	NA	many	TRBV12-2	TRBJ1-2	CASRPRETPRKTYGYTF	TGTGCAAGTCGCCCGCGCGAGACTCCACGAAAGACCTATGGCTACACCTTC
15	NA	many	TRBV11-2	TRBJ2-2	CASSLIATLTGELFF	TGTGCCAGCAGCTTAATAGCGACGTTGACCGGGGAGCTGTTTTTT
16	NA	few	TRBV5-4	TRBJ1-2	CASPPYVPGKTYGYTF	TGTGCCAGCCCGCCTTACGTACCAGGAAAGACCTATGGCTACACCTTC
16	NA	many	TRBV2	TRBJ2-2	CASKKGREFGTGELFF	TGTGCCAGCAAAAAGGGCCGGGAATTCGGGACCGGGGAGCTGTTTTTT